The clone carrying this T cell receptor (beta chain) was seen a handful of times. These data are taken from a study of T cell repertoires in aging, cancer and after chemotherapy. CDR3 length: 14 amino acids. V was clipped by 4 bases and J by 7 bases; unmatched bases: 9. Germline values: CDR1 SGHTA, CDR2 FQGNSA. A mixed TRB-A/B primer pool amplified rearranged TRB by multiplex touch-down PCR. TCRdb used MiXCR to reprocess the multiplex PCR reads, holding one entry per CDR3 protein. The data hold approximately 2,100 distinct CDR3 sequences, with roughly a quarter observed a single time. Peripheral blood genomic DNA, not sorted cells or RNA, was the template.

The receptor comes from a human donor with a solid tumor. Sequenced sample: blood. V is TRBV7-2 and J is TRBJ1-1, with TRBD1 matching over 7 bases. CDR3 sequence reads: CASSSRQGAVEAFF. In DNA, the CDR3 is TGTGCCAGCAGCTCTCGACAGGGTGCAGTTGAAGCTTTCTTT.